These 15 T cell receptor beta chains were sequenced from one sample in a study of breast tumors, draining lymph nodes, adjacent tissues. MiXCR, applied by TCRdb to the multiplex PCR reads, yields one record per CDR3 protein. The sample lists 150,000 or so distinct CDR3 sequences; roughly 35% were seen once. Breast cancer patients provided tissue from their axillary draining lymph nodes. Sequencing was carried out using axillary lymph node tissue. These TCRs come from a female donor with breast cancer. Some clones in this sample may be carry-over from other donors' samples.

Regarding this clonotype: At one end the junction does not follow the germline gene, possibly because of a read error. The chain has TRBV9 and TRBJ2-1, with 8 bases fitting TRBD1. The CDR3 consists of 14 residues. CDR1 and CDR2 (germline): SGDLS, YYNGEE. In DNA form, the CDR3 reads TGTGCCAGCAGCGCAGGGGGCGGATCTAATGAGCAGTCCTTC. This codes for CASSAGGGSNEQSF.

This clonotype was seen at least ten times. This chain joins TRBV9 and TRBJ1-6, with TRBD1 as a possible D gene (5 bases). Trimming pared 2 bases from V and 5 bases from J, leaving 32 bases between. The CDR3 runs to 22 residues. Germline loops: CDR1 SGDLS, CDR2 YYNGEE. The CDR3 protein is CASSVMLQGLKKTPLNNSPLHF. The CDR3 coding sequence is TGTGCCAGCAGCGTTATGCTCCAGGGCCTAAAGAAAACCCCCCTAAATAATTCACCCCTCCACTTT.

This clonotype occurred many times. J is TRBJ1-2 and V is TRBV20-1, with TRBD1 as a possible D gene (6 bases). This CDR3 contains 14 residues. Trimming removed 5 bases at V and 4 bases at J, with 17 bases between. Germline CDR1 DFQATT, CDR2 SNEGSKA (reference sequence). This chain's CDR3 is CSAFLGGGPYGYTF. CDR3 nucleotide sequence: TGCAGTGCTTTTCTGGGGGGGGGGCCCTATGGCTACACCTTC.

This clonotype was observed many times. The chain carries TRBV6-1 and TRBJ1-5, with D unclear. Germline values: CDR1 MNHNS, CDR2 SASEGT. The V end was cut by 1 base, the J end by 11 bases, with 6 bases between. The CDR3 spans 11 residues. CDR3 in amino acids: CASSEDGAQHF. DNA for the CDR3: TGTGCCAGCAGTGAAGATGGGGCCCAGCATTTT.

The gene calls are TRBV20-1 and TRBJ1-2; D is unclear. The CDR3 length is 16 residues. Trimming shortened V by 1 base and J by 4 bases, and 19 bases separated the two germline ends. The V gene's germline CDR1 is DFQATT and CDR2 SNEGSKA (reference sequence). CDR3 amino acids: CSARGTGDRAGYGYTF. Written as DNA, the CDR3 is TGCAGTGCTAGAGGGACGGGTGATCGTGCGGGCTATGGCTACACCTTC.

Note on this clonotype: This sequence may be a read error, since a much larger clone differs from it by one base. This rearrangement joins TRBV11-1 to TRBJ2-1; the D is unclear. CDR3 length: 13 residues. Germline CDR1 and CDR2: SGHAT and FQDESV (reference sequence). With 4 bases removed from V and 9 bases from J, the gap between germline ends came to 13 bases. This chain's CDR3 is CASSSDKITEQFF. CDR3 in DNA: TGTGCCAGCAGCTCCGACAAAATCACTGAGCAGTTCTTC.

There are many counts of this clonotype. This rearrangement joins TRBV12-3 or TRBV12-4 to TRBJ2-7; TRBD2 aligns across 8 bases. The CDR3 covers 16 residues. J gave up 4 bases and V 4 bases, and 12 bases lay outside the gene matches. CDR3 nucleotide sequence: TGTGCCAGCAGTTCCCTCCTTACGGGGGGGCTTTACGAGCAGTACTTC. This codes for CASSSLLTGGLYEQYF.

This clonotype was counted ten times or more. V and J are TRBV7-9 and TRBJ2-6, with TRBD1 matching over 7 bases. Trimming removed 5 bases from V and 4 bases from J; junction bases left unmatched: 8. Germline V gene lookup returns CDR1 SEHNR and CDR2 FQNEAQ (reference sequence). This CDR3 is 16 amino acids long. The CDR3 DNA sequence: TGTGCCAGCAGCCTCACGACAGGGCCCGGGGCCAACGTCCTGACTTTC. As protein: CASSLTTGPGANVLTF.

This clonotype was seen a handful of times. The V gene is TRBV6-5, the J gene TRBJ1-2; 7 nucleotides line up with TRBD1. From germline, CDR1 is MNHEY and CDR2 SVGAGI. This CDR3 has 13 residues. Trimming at V came to 0 bases and at J to 5 bases, leaving 0 bases not matched to a gene. The CDR3 bases are TGTGCCAGCAGTTACTCGGGACAGTATGGCTACACCTTC. This sequence encodes CASSYSGQYGYTF.

CDR3: CSVEGVGLAGGEQYF. The CDR3, as DNA: TGCAGCGTTGAAGGTGTTGGACTAGCGGGAGGTGAGCAGTACTTC. The chain recombines TRBV29-1 with TRBJ2-7; 14 positions agree with TRBD2. With V trimmed by 1 base and J by 7 bases, 6 bases remained unmatched. The germline V gene encodes CDR1 SQVTM and CDR2 ANQGSEA. The CDR3 is 15 amino acids.

Concerning this clonotype: A junction end diverges from the germline sequence, so it may reflect a read error. The chain uses TRBV20-1 and TRBJ1-2; a possible D gene is TRBD1 (5 bases). In germline, CDR1 is DFQATT, CDR2 SNEGSKA (reference sequence). This CDR3 spans 12 amino acids. CDR3 sequence reads: CSAVDSAYGSTF. The DNA for the CDR3 is TGCAGTGCTGTCGACAGTGCCTATGGCTCCACCTTC.

This clonotype was counted many times. The chain joins TRBV5-1 to TRBJ2-3; no clear D gene. The CDR3 spans 12 residues. Trimming left V 2 bases short and J 5 bases short, with 6 bases between. Germline V gene data show CDR1 as SGHRS and CDR2 as YFSETQ. This chain's CDR3 is CASSLELDTQYF. The DNA for the CDR3 is TGCGCCAGCAGCTTAGAGTTAGATACGCAGTATTTT.

This sequence joins TRBV20-1 and TRBJ1-4; perhaps TRBD1 as D (6 bases). Trimming pared 4 bases from V and 7 bases from J, leaving 16 bases between. Germline V gives CDR1 DFQATT, CDR2 SNEGSKA (reference sequence). This CDR3 contains 14 residues. The DNA for the CDR3 is TGCAGTGCTATACACAGGGTTGTAGGTGAAAAACTGTTTTTT. Translating gives CSAIHRVVGEKLFF.

This clonotype was counted many times. The chain joins TRBV20-1 to TRBJ1-5; unclear D gene. CDR1 is DFQATT, CDR2 SNEGSKA, per germline (reference sequence). The CDR3 is made up of 14 amino acids. Trimming took off 2 bases at V and 0 bases at J, with 8 bases between the two ends. This CDR3 is CSARSRYSNQPQHF. CDR3 sequence (DNA): TGCAGTGCTAGAAGTAGGTATAGCAATCAGCCCCAGCATTTT.

This clonotype was seen repeatedly, ten times or more. CDR3 nucleotides: TGCGCCAGCAGTGAGGTTTTTGGAGAGACCCAGTACTTC. Its translation is CASSEVFGETQYF. The V and J genes are TRBV10-1 and TRBJ2-5; no definite D call. Germline values: CDR1 WNHNN, CDR2 SYGVQD (reference sequence). The V and J ends lost 2 bases and 4 bases respectively, with 8 bases between them. This CDR3 is built from 13 residues.